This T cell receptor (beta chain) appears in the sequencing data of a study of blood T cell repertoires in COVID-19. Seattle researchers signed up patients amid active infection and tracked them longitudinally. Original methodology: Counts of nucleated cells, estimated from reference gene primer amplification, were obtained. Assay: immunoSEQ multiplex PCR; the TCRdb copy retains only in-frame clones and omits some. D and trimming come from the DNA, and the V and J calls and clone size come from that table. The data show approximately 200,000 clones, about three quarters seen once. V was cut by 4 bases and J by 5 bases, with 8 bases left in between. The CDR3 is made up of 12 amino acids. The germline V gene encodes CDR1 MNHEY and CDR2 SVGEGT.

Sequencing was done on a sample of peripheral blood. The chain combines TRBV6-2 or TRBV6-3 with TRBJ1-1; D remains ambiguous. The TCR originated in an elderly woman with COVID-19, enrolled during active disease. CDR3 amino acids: CASSSYFTEAFF. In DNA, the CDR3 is TGTGCCAGCAGTTCCTACTTTACTGAAGCTTTCTTT.